This T cell receptor (beta chain) was identified during a study of blood T cell repertoires in COVID-19 (TCRdb year 2020). Study-level background: Samples from collaborators originated in the United States, Italy and Spain and spanned both the acute and convalescent phases of COVID-19. The prospective study material was composed of cDNA or gDNA derived from T cells, B-cell-depleted T cells, or PBMCs. The dataset comprised deeply sampled blood TCRbeta repertoires from subjects exposed to, actively infected with, or recovered from COVID-19. A freely available public database, intended as a resource for researchers studying the immune response to SARS-CoV-2, is where the repertoires were released. Samples were obtained from the ongoing ImmuneRACE study (first 160 participants) and from 1,254 subjects provided by 6 global collaborators. Nearly every sample came with metadata listing a de-identified subject ID, COVID-19 status, age in years and sex. Where available, HLA class I and class II types were taken from metadata supplied by the sample provider and were not determined by assay-based typing.

The immunoSEQ Assay, a bias-controlled multiplex PCR, was used to amplify TCRbeta CDR3 regions from genomic DNA. In the authors' own workflow: Nucleated cell counts per sample were estimated from amplification of reference gene primers within the assay. To quantify the absolute abundance of each unique TCRbeta CDR3 rearrangement, sequence reads were collapsed and filtered. For each sample, productive Simpson clonality was calculated as the square root of Simpson's diversity index over productive rearrangements. TCRdb's version of the immuneACCESS table is confined to in-frame rearrangements and falls short of the full clone set. An unresolved V gene accounts for under half of the shortfall where checked; the remainder is of unknown origin. Clonal size and the V and J genes are those of that table, whereas D and trimming came from the DNA. This sample is represented by roughly 70,000 clones; about four fifths of them were singletons. The ten top clones hold just under 6.5% of the sample.

V drops 0 bases and J drops 1 base, leaving 7 bases in between. From the cysteine through the phenylalanine, the CDR3 covers 14 amino acids. Of the read, only the CDR3 DNA is kept; its 42 bases are in frame from base 1. According to the germline V gene, CDR1 reads KGHSH and CDR2 reads LQKENI. Details on this clone: Its antigen target is currently unknown. Nothing much larger sits one base from this clone, and base qualities are not available.

What the work shows at the level of the full study, not this receptor alone: How much clinical and demographic metadata was included differed by source and by participant, and the metadata was provided uncurated.

Each collaborating institution followed its own protocols to collect whole blood in K2EDTA tubes. Collaborator samples were shipped for TCRbeta analysis as frozen whole blood, isolated PBMCs, or DNA extracted from either sample type. Sequences were obtained from peripheral blood. The chain links TRBV18 with TRBJ2-7; the D gene is possibly TRBD1, with 6 bases matching. This receptor was taken from a woman aged 60-75 years with acute or convalescent COVID-19. The nucleotide sequence is given as TGTGCCAGCTCACCACCGGACAGATCCTACGAGCAGTACTTC. This sequence encodes CASSPPDRSYEQYF. The entire variable domain, with the stretches around the CDR3 drawn from the reference TRBV18 and TRBJ2-7 proteins, is NAGVMQNPRHLVRRRGQEARLRCSPMKGHSHVYWYRQLPEEGLKFMVYLQKENIIDESGMPKERFSAEFPKEGPSILRIQQVVRGDSAAYFCASSPPDRSYEQYFGPGTRLTVT.